The clone carrying this T cell receptor (beta chain) was counted ten times or more. RNA transcripts yielded amplified TCR beta CDR3 regions. The study used the HTBI primer set for a first-round RT-PCR of the TCR CDR3. TCRdb re-derived calls from the multiplex PCR reads in MiXCR, one entry per CDR3 protein. The sample has hundreds of thousands of distinct CDR3 sequences, roughly 23% seen once. There are 15 residues in the CDR3. The germline V gene encodes CDR1 GTSNPN and CDR2 SVGIG (reference sequence). Trimming left V 0 bases short and J 5 bases short, with 16 bases between. This specimen belongs to a study of T cells in Graves' hyperthyroidism and ophthalmopathy.

This TCR was sampled from a woman in her seventies with Graves' ophthalmopathy. The sequenced sample was blood. V and J are TRBV30 and TRBJ2-5; D is unresolved. CDR3 coding DNA: TGTGCCTGGAGTGTCCTACGGTCCCAATCGGAGACCCAGTACTTC. Amino acids: CAWSVLRSQSETQYF.